Presented here are 5 T cell receptor beta chains from one specimen sequenced in a study of cytomegalovirus exposure and HLA in healthy donors. Use of 60 Vbeta and 13 Jbeta primers characterized the PCR. The data were produced by immunoSEQ multiplex PCR, yet TCRdb's version contains in-frame clones alone and is incomplete. This sample's table has about 150,000 clones. The sample comprised PBMCs. All receptors derive from a woman in her 50s in good health and CMV-seronegative.

The gene calls are TRBV5-1 and TRBJ2-2; possibly TRBD2 for D (6 bases). The CDR3 has 18 residues. Germline V CDR1 and CDR2: SGHRS, YFSETQ. V lost 2 bases to trimming and J lost 3 bases, with 20 bases between them. Written as DNA, the CDR3 is TGCGCCAGCAGCTTATTCCTAAGGGCTAGCGAGGACACCGGGGAGCTGTTTTTT. Translation: CASSLFLRASEDTGELFF.

This rearrangement joins TRBV11-2 to TRBJ2-7; D uncertain. With 1 base removed from V and 6 bases from J, the gap between germline ends came to 7 bases. Per the germline V gene, CDR1 is SGHAT and CDR2 is FQNNGV. The CDR3 is 12 amino acids. Written as DNA, the CDR3 is TGTGCCAGCAGCTTAGTTAGCTTCGAGCAGTACTTC. This encodes CASSLVSFEQYF.

The chain uses TRBV11-2 and TRBJ1-2; 11 nucleotides match TRBD1. Losses at the gene ends were 5 bases for V and 7 bases for J; bases not matched to a gene: 3. The length of the CDR3 is 13 residues. The germline V gene has CDR1 SGHAT and CDR2 FQNNGV. The CDR3, as DNA: TGTGCCAGCAGCCGTGGACAGGGGGCTGGCTACACCTTC. Protein: CASSRGQGAGYTF.

The J gene is TRBJ2-2, the V gene TRBV11-2, with 7 positions matching TRBD1. Germline V gene lookup returns CDR1 SGHAT and CDR2 FQNNGV. There are 15 residues in the CDR3. V was pared by 5 bases and J by 5 bases, with 8 bases of the junction left unmatched. CDR3 protein: CASSPSNRGTGELFF. In DNA, the CDR3 is TGTGCCAGCAGCCCGAGTAACAGGGGAACCGGGGAGCTGTTTTTT.

The chain carries TRBV28 and TRBJ1-2; 10 nucleotides match TRBD1. This CDR3 is built from 16 residues. Germline values: CDR1 MDHEN, CDR2 SYDVKM. V shed 5 bases and J 4 bases; nucleotides not matched to a gene: 10. The CDR3 sequence: CASSPSGTGDLYGYTF. The CDR3 coding sequence is TGTGCCAGCAGTCCCTCGGGGACAGGGGACCTCTATGGCTACACCTTC.